This passage covers 17 T cell receptor beta chains from one sample sequenced in a study of PD-L1 blockade in urothelial cancer. Specified time point: pretreatment peripheral blood. Sequencing used immunoSEQ multiplex PCR; TCRdb keeps in-frame clones, though not all of them. In the table there are around 100,000 clones, nearly 90% of which are singletons. Source: PBMCs, taken around atezolizumab (anti-PD-L1) treatment. The receptors were sampled from a man aged 60 to 75 with urothelial cancer.

The chain recombines TRBV4-1 with TRBJ1-1; D not resolved. Germline V gene data show CDR1 as MGHRA and CDR2 as YSYEKL. The CDR3 is made up of 13 amino acids. V was clipped by 4 bases and J by 2 bases, with 8 bases between them. CDR3 sequence (DNA): TGCGCCAGCAGCCTACAGCCTAACACTGAAGCTTTCTTT. Encoded protein: CASSLQPNTEAFF.

This clone occurred once. V usage is TRBV19 and J usage is TRBJ2-3, with D possibly TRBD1 on 5 matching bases. The V end was cut by 5 bases, the J end by 0 bases, with 12 bases between. Germline V CDR1 and CDR2: LNHDA, SQIVND (reference sequence). The CDR3 runs to 15 residues. The CDR3 is CASSPRDSSTDTQYF. The CDR3 nucleotides are TGTGCCAGTAGTCCCAGGGATTCTAGCACAGATACGCAGTATTTT.

The genes are TRBV5-1 and TRBJ2-3, with 8 nucleotides matching TRBD1. Germline V gives CDR1 SGHRS, CDR2 YFSETQ. After removal of 0 bases from V and 7 bases from J, the junction contained 13 bases not matched to a gene. The CDR3 sequence is 17 residues long. As DNA, the CDR3 is TGCGCCAGCAGCTTGGGCCGCGGGACAGGCAGAGTGAATACGCAGTATTTT. This encodes CASSLGRGTGRVNTQYF. Supplemented by reference TRBV5-1 and TRBJ2-3, the full variable domain reads KAGVTQTPRYLIKTRGQQVTLSCSPISGHRSVSWYQQTPGQGLQFLFEYFSETQRNKGNFPGRFSGRQFSNSRSEMNVSTLELGDSALYLCASSLGRGTGRVNTQYFGPGTRLTVL.

In its sample, this clone was seen once. This chain uses TRBV7-2 with TRBJ2-5; 8 positions match TRBD1. With 5 bases clipped from V and 6 bases from J, the junction kept 5 bases outside the gene matches. The CDR3 has 13 residues. The germline V gene encodes CDR1 SGHTA and CDR2 FQGNSA. The DNA of the CDR3 is TGTGCCAGCAGCCCGGGACAGGAACAGACCCAGTACTTC. This codes for CASSPGQEQTQYF. Complete variable domain (other parts from reference TRBV7-2 and TRBJ2-5): GAGVSQSPSNKVTEKGKDVELRCDPISGHTALYWYRQSLGQGLEFLIYFQGNSAPDKSGLPSDRFSAERTGGSVSTLTIQRTQQEDSAVYLCASSPGQEQTQYFGPGTRLLVL.

V and J are TRBV27 and TRBJ2-1; D ambiguous. Trimming removed 2 bases at V and 4 bases at J, with 6 bases between. Germline CDR1 and CDR2: MNHEY and SMNVEV (reference sequence). This CDR3 is built from 13 residues. CDR3 sequence reads: CASSLGLYNEQFF. CDR3 DNA sequence: TGTGCCAGCAGTTTAGGGCTATACAATGAGCAGTTCTTC.

The CDR3, as DNA: TGTGCCAGCAGCCGAAACAGGGGAGAGACCCAGTACTTC. Amino acid sequence: CASSRNRGETQYF. The gene calls are TRBV6-6 and TRBJ2-5; 7 bases line up with TRBD1. The CDR3 contains 13 residues. The germline CDR1 and CDR2 sequences are MNHNY and SVGAGI (reference sequence). Trimming at V came to 6 bases and at J to 4 bases, leaving 5 bases not matched to a gene.

The chain couples TRBV5-1 to TRBJ2-2; 7 positions match TRBD2. This CDR3 is 16 amino acids long. Per germline, CDR1 SGHRS and CDR2 YFSETQ. V trimming: 4 bases; J trimming: 0 bases; junction bases outside the gene matches: 6. CDR3 DNA sequence: TGCGCCAGCAGCGGGGTGGCGGGGGCGAACACCGGGGAGCTGTTTTTT. It specifies CASSGVAGANTGELFF.

This clone was detected once. The V call is TRBV5-6, the J call TRBJ2-2; 11 nucleotides align to TRBD2. V shed 0 bases and J 4 bases; nucleotides not matched to a gene: 2. Germline V gives CDR1 SGHDT, CDR2 YYEEEE. The CDR3 spans 16 residues. This CDR3 is CASSLVAGGSTGELFF. As DNA, the CDR3 is TGTGCCAGCAGCTTGGTAGCGGGAGGGAGCACCGGGGAGCTGTTTTTT.

The chain uses TRBV2 and TRBJ1-2, with D unclear. Germline CDR1 and CDR2: SNHLY and FYNNEI. The CDR3 is made up of 13 amino acids. Trimming pared 7 bases from V and 8 bases from J, leaving 17 bases between. CDR3 coding DNA: TGTGCCAGCAAGAAAGTATGGGCTGGAGGCTACACCTTC. Translated: CASKKVWAGGYTF.

The chain employs TRBV7-2 and TRBJ2-2; 10 nucleotides agree with TRBD2. The CDR3 has 16 amino acids. V lost 6 bases, J lost 4 bases, and 8 bases stayed unmatched. Per germline, CDR1 SGHTA and CDR2 FQGNSA. The CDR3, as DNA: TGTGCCAGCAGAGGTAGCGGGAGGCGGGGCACCGGGGAGCTGTTTTTT. It specifies CASRGSGRRGTGELFF.

The CDR3 DNA follows: TGTGCCAGCAGTGCGGGGACAGGTGAAGCTTTCTTT. Translation gives CASSAGTGEAFF. The chain links TRBV6-5 to TRBJ1-1; 8 nucleotides line up with TRBD1. V gave up 5 bases and J gave up 7 bases; unmatched junction bases: 3. The CDR3 has 12 amino acids. The germline V gene has CDR1 MNHEY and CDR2 SVGAGI.

The chain links TRBV19 to TRBJ2-4; 8 bases are a match to TRBD2. Germline V CDR1 and CDR2: LNHDA, SQIVND (reference sequence). The V gene end was trimmed by 6 bases and the J gene end by 6 bases; junction bases not matched to a gene: 7. The CDR3 extends over 14 amino acids. The DNA for the CDR3 is TGTGCCAGTAGCCAGGGACGGGAGGGAAACATTCAGTACTTC. Translation: CASSQGREGNIQYF.

V usage is TRBV4-3 and J usage is TRBJ2-1; D not certain. Per germline, CDR1 LGHNA and CDR2 YSLEER. The ends were cut back, 0 bases at V and 2 bases at J, with 14 bases in the middle. CDR3 length equals 17 residues. CDR3 loop: CASSQDYRPRTYNEQFF. The CDR3 DNA sequence: TGCGCCAGCAGCCAAGATTATCGCCCCAGGACCTACAATGAGCAGTTCTTC.

Notes on this clone: At one of its ends the junction is not consistent with the germline gene, which may arise from a read error. The J gene is TRBJ1-1, the V gene TRBV2; 8 bases align to TRBD1. CDR1 and CDR2 from the germline V gene are SNHLY and FYNNEI. CDR3 length: 11 residues. In nucleotides, the CDR3 is TGTGCCAGCAGTGAACAGGGGGCGCGGCTCTTT. Its translation: CASSEQGARLF.

The chain links TRBV6-6 to TRBJ2-1, with 10 bases that match TRBD2. The CDR3 runs 14 residues. With 6 bases clipped from V and 3 bases from J, the junction kept 2 bases outside the gene matches. Per germline, CDR1 MNHNY and CDR2 SVGAGI (reference sequence). CDR3 coding DNA: TGTGCCAGCAGGACTAGCGGGTACTACAATGAGCAGTTCTTC. Protein sequence: CASRTSGYYNEQFF.

The chain uses TRBV19 and TRBJ1-6; maybe TRBD1 (5 bases). The CDR3 extends over 14 amino acids. From germline, CDR1 is LNHDA and CDR2 SQIVND (reference sequence). Trimming shortened V by 7 bases and J by 5 bases, and 12 bases separated the two germline ends. This chain's CDR3 is CASTTGGDNSPLHF. The DNA of the CDR3 is TGTGCCAGTACCACCGGGGGGGATAATTCACCCCTCCACTTT.

The chain has TRBV4-3 and TRBJ1-5; 11 bases line up with TRBD1. J was trimmed by 4 bases and V by 4 bases; bases with no gene match: 9. The CDR3 sequence is 17 residues long. Germline-derived CDR1 and CDR2 are LGHNA and YSLEER. The CDR3 DNA sequence: TGCGCCAGCAGCCCGGGGGGAGGACAGGGGGCTAATCAGCCCCAGCATTTT. It translates to CASSPGGGQGANQPQHF.